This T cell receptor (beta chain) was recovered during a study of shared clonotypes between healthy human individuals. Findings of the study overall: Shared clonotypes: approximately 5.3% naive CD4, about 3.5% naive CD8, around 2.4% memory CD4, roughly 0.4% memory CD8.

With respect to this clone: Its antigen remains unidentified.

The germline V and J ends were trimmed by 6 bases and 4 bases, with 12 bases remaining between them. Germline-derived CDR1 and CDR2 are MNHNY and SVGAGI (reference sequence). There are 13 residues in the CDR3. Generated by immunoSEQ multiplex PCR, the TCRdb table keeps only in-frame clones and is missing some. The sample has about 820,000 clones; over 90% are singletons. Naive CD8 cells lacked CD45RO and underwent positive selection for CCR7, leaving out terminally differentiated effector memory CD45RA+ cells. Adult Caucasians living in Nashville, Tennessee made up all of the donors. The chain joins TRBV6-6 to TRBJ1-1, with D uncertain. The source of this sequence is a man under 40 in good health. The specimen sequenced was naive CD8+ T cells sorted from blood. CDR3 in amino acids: CASRWLEGTEAFF. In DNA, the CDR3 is TGTGCCAGCAGATGGTTAGAGGGCACTGAAGCTTTCTTT.